Listed below are T cell receptor beta chains from one sample, sequenced in a study of PD-1 blockade in mismatch repair-deficient tumors. Profiling relied on immunoSEQ multiplex PCR, and the TCRdb table lists in-frame clones only, not all of them. In the table there are about 67,000 clones, 78% of which are singletons. The starting material was peripheral blood, obtained 2 weeks after starting pembrolizumab. The receptors originated from an adult with mismatch repair-deficient cancer. Both conserved end residues are part of each CDR3. D genes are given only for firm matches. Size tells how often a clone was seen (once, few, many) or the class of an expanded clone, and some rows leave it out.

v_gene	abundance	d_gene	j_gene	CDR3aa	CDR3nt
TRBV13	NA	TRBD1	TRBJ1-3	CASSLGRGNGNTIYF	TGTGCCAGCAGCTTAGGCAGGGGGAACGGAAACACCATATATTTT
TRBV7-9	medium-sized	NA	TRBJ2-3	CASSLSGSSTDTQYF	TGTGCCAGCAGCCTAAGCGGGTCTAGCACAGATACGCAGTATTTT
TRBV30	NA	NA	TRBJ2-4	CAWSVHGLAKNIQYF	TGTGCCTGGAGTGTACACGGGTTGGCCAAAAACATTCAGTACTTC
TRBV18	NA	TRBD2	TRBJ2-7	CASSPAGGYEQYF	TGTGCCAGCTCTCCAGCGGGAGGGTACGAGCAGTACTTC
TRBV21-1	NA	NA	TRBJ2-7	CASSKGSYEQYF	TGTGCCAGCAGCAAAGGCTCCTACGAGCAGTACTTC
TRBV6-6	NA	NA	TRBJ1-1	CASREGPEAFF	TGTGCCAGTAGAGAGGGCCCTGAAGCTTTCTTT
TRBV30	NA	NA	TRBJ2-2	CAWSRGVLTGELFF	TGTGCCTGGTCAAGGGGGGTGTTGACCGGGGAGCTGTTTTTT
TRBV11-3	NA	NA	TRBJ2-2	CASSLEWRAGWNTGELFF	TGTGCCAGCAGCTTAGAATGGAGAGCAGGGTGGAACACCGGGGAGCTGTTTTTT
TRBV6-5	few	NA	TRBJ1-4	CASRPIGRAEKLFF	TGTGCCAGCAGGCCCATCGGCAGGGCGGAAAAACTGTTTTTT
TRBV25-1	NA	TRBD1	TRBJ2-7	CASSDRTGVHEQYF	TGTGCCAGCAGTGATAGGACAGGGGTCCACGAGCAGTACTTC